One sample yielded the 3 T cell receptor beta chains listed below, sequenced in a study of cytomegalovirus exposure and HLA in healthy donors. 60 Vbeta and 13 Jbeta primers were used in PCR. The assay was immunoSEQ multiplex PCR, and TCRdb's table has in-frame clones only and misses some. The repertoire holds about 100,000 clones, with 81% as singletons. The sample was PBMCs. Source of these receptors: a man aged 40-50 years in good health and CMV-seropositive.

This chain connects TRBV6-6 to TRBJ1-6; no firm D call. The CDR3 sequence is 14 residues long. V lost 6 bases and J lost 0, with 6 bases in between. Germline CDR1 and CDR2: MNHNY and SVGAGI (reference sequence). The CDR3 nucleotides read TGTGCCAGCAGGGGCAGCTCCTATAATTCACCCCTCCACTTT. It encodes CASRGSSYNSPLHF.

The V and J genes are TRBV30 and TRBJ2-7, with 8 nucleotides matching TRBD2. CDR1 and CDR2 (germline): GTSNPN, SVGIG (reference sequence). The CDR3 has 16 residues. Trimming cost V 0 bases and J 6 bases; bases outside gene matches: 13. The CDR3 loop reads CAWSVGGSAGAGEQYF. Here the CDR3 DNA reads TGTGCCTGGAGTGTCGGAGGTTCAGCGGGAGCGGGCGAGCAGTACTTC.

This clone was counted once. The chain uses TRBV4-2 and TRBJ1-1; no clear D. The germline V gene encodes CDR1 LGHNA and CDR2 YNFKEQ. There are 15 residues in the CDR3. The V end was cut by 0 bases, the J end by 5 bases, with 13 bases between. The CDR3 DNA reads TGTGCCAGCAGCCAAGATGAGGGTCTGGGAACTGAAGCTTTCTTT. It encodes CASSQDEGLGTEAFF.